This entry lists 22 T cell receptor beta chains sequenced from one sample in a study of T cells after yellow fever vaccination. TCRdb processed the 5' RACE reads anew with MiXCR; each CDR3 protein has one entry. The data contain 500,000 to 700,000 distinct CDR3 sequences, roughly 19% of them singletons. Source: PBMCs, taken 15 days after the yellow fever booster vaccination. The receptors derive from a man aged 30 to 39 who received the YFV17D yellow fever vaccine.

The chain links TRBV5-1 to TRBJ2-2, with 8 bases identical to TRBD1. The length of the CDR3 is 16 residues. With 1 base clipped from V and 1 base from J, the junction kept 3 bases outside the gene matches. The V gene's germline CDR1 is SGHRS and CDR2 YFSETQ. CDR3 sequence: CASSLPGTGNTGELFF. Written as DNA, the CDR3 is TGCGCCAGCAGCTTGCCGGGGACAGGGAACACCGGGGAGCTGTTTTTT.

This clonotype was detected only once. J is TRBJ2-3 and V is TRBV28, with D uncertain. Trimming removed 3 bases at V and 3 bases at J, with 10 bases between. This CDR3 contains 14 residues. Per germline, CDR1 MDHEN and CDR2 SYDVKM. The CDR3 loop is CASSLGVVTDTQYF. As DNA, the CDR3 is TGTGCCAGCAGTTTGGGTGTGGTGACAGATACGCAGTATTTT.

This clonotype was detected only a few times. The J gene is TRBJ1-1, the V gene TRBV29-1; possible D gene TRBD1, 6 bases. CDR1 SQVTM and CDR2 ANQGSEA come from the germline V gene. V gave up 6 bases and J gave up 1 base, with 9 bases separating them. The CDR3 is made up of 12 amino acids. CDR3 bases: TGCAGCGTAGGACAGACGAACACTGAAGCTTTCTTT. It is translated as CSVGQTNTEAFF.

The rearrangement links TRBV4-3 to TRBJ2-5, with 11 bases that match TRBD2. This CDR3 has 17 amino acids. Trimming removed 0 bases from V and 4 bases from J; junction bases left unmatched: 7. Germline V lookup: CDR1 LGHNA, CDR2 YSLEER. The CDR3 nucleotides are TGCGCCAGCAGCCAAGACCCCCTAGCGGGAGGCTTAGAGACCCAGTACTTC. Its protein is CASSQDPLAGGLETQYF.

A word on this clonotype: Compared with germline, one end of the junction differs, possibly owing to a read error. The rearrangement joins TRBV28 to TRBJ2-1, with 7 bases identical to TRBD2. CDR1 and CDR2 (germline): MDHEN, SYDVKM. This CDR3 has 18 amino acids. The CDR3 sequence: CASMLTPDSGLYYNQQFF. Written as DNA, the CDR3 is TGTGCCAGCATGTTAACCCCTGATAGCGGGTTATACTACAATCAGCAGTTCTTC.

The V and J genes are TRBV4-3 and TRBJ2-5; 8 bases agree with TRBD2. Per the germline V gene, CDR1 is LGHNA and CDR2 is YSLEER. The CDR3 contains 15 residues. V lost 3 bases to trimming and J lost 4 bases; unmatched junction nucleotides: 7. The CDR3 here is CASSHREGPGETQYF. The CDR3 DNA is TGCGCCAGCAGCCACCGGGAGGGTCCGGGAGAGACCCAGTACTTC.

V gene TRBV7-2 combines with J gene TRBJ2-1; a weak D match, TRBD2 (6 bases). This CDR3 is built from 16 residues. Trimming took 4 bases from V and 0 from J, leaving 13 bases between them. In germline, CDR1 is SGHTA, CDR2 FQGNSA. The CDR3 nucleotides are TGTGCCAGCAGCTCCGGGACTTCACGCTCCTACAATGAGCAGTTCTTC. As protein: CASSSGTSRSYNEQFF.

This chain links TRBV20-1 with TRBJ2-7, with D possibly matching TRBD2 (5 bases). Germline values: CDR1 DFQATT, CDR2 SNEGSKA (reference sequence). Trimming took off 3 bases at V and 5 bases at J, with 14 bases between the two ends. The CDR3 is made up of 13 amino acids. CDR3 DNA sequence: TGCAGTGCTAGGCCTAGCCGCTTGAACGAGCAGTACTTC. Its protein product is CSARPSRLNEQYF.

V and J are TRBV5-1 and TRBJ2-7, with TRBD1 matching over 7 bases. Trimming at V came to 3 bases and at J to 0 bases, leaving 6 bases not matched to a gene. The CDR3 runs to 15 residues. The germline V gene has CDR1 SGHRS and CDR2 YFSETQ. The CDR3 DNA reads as TGCGCCAGCAGCTCCCGGGACAGCGACTCCTACGAGCAGTACTTC. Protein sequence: CASSSRDSDSYEQYF. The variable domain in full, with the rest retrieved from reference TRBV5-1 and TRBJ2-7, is KAGVTQTPRYLIKTRGQQVTLSCSPISGHRSVSWYQQTPGQGLQFLFEYFSETQRNKGNFPGRFSGRQFSNSRSEMNVSTLELGDSALYLCASSSRDSDSYEQYFGPGTRLTVT.

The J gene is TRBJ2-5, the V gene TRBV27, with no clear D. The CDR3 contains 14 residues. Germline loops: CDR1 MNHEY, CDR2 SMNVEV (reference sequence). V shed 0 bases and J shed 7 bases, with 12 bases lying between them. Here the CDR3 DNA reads TGTGCCAGCAGTTTATCGTTGGGTTTCGGGACCCAGTACTTC. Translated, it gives CASSLSLGFGTQYF.

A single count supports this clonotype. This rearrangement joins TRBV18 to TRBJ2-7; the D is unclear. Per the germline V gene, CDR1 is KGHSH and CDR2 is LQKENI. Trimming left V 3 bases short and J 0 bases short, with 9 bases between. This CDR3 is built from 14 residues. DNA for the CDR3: TGTGCCAGCTCACCGTGGACGGCCTCCTACGAGCAGTACTTC. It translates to CASSPWTASYEQYF.

CDR3 nucleotides: TGTGCCAGTAAACCAGGGTTGGAATTTAATGAGCAGTTCTTC. Amino acids: CASKPGLEFNEQFF. This rearrangement joins TRBV19 to TRBJ2-1; maybe TRBD1 (5 bases). The CDR3 loop spans 14 amino acids. The V gene's germline CDR1 is LNHDA and CDR2 SQIVND (reference sequence). V lost 7 bases and J 7 bases, leaving 17 bases between the germline ends. Supplemented by reference TRBV19 and TRBJ2-1, the full variable domain reads DGGITQSPKYLFRKEGQNVTLSCEQNLNHDAMYWYRQDPGQGLRLIYYSQIVNDFQKGDIAEGYSVSREKKESFPLTVTSAQKNPTAFYLCASKPGLEFNEQFFGPGTRLTVL.

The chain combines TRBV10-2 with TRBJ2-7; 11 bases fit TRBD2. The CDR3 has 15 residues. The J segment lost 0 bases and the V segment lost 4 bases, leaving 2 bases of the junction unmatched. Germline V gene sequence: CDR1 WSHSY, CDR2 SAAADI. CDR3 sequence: CASSGSGRASYEQYF. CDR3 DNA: TGCGCCAGCAGTGGTAGCGGGAGGGCCTCCTACGAGCAGTACTTC.

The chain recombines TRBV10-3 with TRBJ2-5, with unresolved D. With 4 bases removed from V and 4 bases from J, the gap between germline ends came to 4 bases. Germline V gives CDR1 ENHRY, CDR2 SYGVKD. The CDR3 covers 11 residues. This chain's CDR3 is CAISVGETQYF. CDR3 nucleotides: TGTGCCATCAGTGTTGGAGAGACCCAGTACTTC.

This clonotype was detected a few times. CDR3 sequence (DNA): TGTGCCAGCAGTCTCAGGCAGCCACCGTTTCAGCCCCAGCATTTT. Protein: CASSLRQPPFQPQHF. The chain combines TRBV12-3 or TRBV12-4 with TRBJ1-5, with unresolved D. Trimming stripped 5 bases from V and 6 bases from J, with 17 bases between. The CDR3 extends over 15 amino acids.

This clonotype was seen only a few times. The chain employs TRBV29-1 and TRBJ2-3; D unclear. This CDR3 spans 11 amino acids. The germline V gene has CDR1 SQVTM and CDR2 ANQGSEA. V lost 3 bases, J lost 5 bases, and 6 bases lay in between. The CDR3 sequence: CSVDGEDTQYF. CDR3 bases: TGCAGCGTTGATGGTGAAGATACGCAGTATTTT.

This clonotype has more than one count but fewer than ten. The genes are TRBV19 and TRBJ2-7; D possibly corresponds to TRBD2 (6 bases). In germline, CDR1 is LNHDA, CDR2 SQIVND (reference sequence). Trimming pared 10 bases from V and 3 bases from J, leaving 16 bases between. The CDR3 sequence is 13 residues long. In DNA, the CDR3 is TGTGCCACCTCCCCCGGAGGGGACTACGAGCAGTACTTC. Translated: CATSPGGDYEQYF.

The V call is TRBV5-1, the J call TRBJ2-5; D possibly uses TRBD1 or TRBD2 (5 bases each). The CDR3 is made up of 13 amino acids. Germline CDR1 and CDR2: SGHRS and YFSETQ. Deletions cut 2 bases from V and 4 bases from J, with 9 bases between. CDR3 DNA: TGCGCCAGCAGCTTATCAGGGACAGAGACCCAGTACTTC. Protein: CASSLSGTETQYF.

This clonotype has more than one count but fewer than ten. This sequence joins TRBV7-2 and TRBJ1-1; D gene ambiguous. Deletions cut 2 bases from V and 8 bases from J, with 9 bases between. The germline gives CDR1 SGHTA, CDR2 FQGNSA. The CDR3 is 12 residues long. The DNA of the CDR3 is TGTGCCAGCAGCTTATGGTTGGCCGAAGCTTTCTTT. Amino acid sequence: CASSLWLAEAFF.

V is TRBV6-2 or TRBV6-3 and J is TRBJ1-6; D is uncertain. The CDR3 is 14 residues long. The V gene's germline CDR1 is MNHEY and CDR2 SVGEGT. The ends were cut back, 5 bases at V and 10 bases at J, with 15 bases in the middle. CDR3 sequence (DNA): TGTGCCAGCAGTCTTTTCACCGGATCCTCACCCCTCCACTTT. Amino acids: CASSLFTGSSPLHF.

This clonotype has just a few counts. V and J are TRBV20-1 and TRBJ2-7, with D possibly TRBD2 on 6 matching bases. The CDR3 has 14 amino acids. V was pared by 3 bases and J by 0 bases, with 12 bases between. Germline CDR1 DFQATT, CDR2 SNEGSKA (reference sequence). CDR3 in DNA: TGCAGTGCTAGGGAGGGACGGAGCTCCTACGAGCAGTACTTC. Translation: CSAREGRSSYEQYF.

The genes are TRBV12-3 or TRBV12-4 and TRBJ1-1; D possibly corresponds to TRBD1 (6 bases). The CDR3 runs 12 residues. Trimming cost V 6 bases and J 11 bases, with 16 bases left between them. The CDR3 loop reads CASSPNRVAAFF. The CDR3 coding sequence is TGTGCCAGCAGCCCGAACAGGGTGGCCGCTTTCTTT.